This T cell receptor (beta chain) came from a study of PD-L1 blockade in urothelial cancer (dated 2017 in TCRdb). With respect to the entire study: All patients started therapy around 2014 and received atezolizumab 1,200 mg intravenously every 3 weeks. Twenty-five of 29 patients were identified as males with urothelial cancer of bladder origin, and a prior smoking history was reported by 18 of 29 patients. An ECOG performance status of 0 or 1 was recorded for the patients, and 0 to 3 prior chemotherapy regimens had been received by the patients. Blood samples were analyzed at two time points: 3 weeks after treatment start (second dose) and 6 weeks after treatment start. Blood samples yielded a median of around 150,000 T cells and roughly 83,000 unique TCRs, with median clonality around 0.083. The study was an exploratory multi-omic analysis of somatic, immune and clinical correlates of response to PD-L1 blockade with atezolizumab in urothelial cancer. TCR sequencing covered pretreatment tumor samples and matched, serially collected peripheral blood taken before and after atezolizumab treatment. Durable clinical benefit was defined as progression-free survival longer than 6 months, and TCR features were also tested against progression-free and overall survival. In the same patients, whole exome sequencing and RNA sequencing of pretreatment tumors were performed in addition to TCR sequencing. Eight to ten patients achieved durable clinical benefit and approximately 20 did not. Around 29 patients had pretreatment blood TCR-seq, some 25 had at least one posttreatment blood collection, and some 25 had tumor TCR-seq.

According to the study, the label for this sample's time point signals: pretreatment peripheral blood. The cohort included 25 to 35 patients with locally advanced or metastatic urothelial carcinoma who were treated at Memorial Sloan Kettering on a trial protocol. Peripheral blood mononuclear cells were collected pretreatment and during treatment, at between 1 and 8 total time points per patient. The Qiagen DNeasy Blood extraction kit was used to purify genomic DNA from total PBMCs and from tumor samples. PBMCs were collected pretreatment and during treatment, and were isolated and stored as previously described. Spanning cysteine to phenylalanine, the CDR3 consists of 16 amino acids. Only the CDR3 part of the read is kept: 48 bases, read in frame from the first base. The germline V gene specifies SNHLY as CDR1 and FYNNEI as CDR2. V lost 2 bases and J lost 2 bases; the stretch between them is 16 bases long.

General conclusions and limits of the study: Because the sample size was small (n of about 29) and many exploratory analyses were performed, the results are intended to be hypothesis-generating. A pretreatment peripheral blood TCR clonality below the median was linked to improved progression-free and overall survival. Greater expansion of tumor-associated TCR clones in peripheral blood 3 weeks after the start of treatment was observed in patients with durable benefit (n of about 22, p = 0.022).

Remarks on this clone: Its antigen has not been determined. Base qualities are missing; no much larger clone stands one base away.

To estimate absolute template abundance from read counts, synthetic TCR analog templates were spiked into each PCR. The immunoSEQ assay used bias-controlled V and J gene primers to amplify TCRbeta CDR3 regions from genomic DNA. Rearranged TCRbeta segments were sequenced at approximately 20X coverage. On the authors' methods: Clustering was used to correct sequencing errors, and CDR3s were annotated against IMGT so that V, D and J genes could be assigned. Downstream analyses used only productive TCRbeta rearrangements, leaving out any out-of-frame or stop-codon sequences. Clonality was computed as one minus Shannon entropy normalized by the log of the number of unique productive sequences. Clones differing between time points or between blood and tumor were identified by Fisher's exact test with Benjamini-Hochberg correction at adjusted p below 0.01. The table comes from immuneACCESS by way of TCRdb, which keeps in-frame sequences with V and J called. Part of the clones is missing from these tables; in studies checked, under half for an unresolved V gene and the rest for unknown reasons. V and J calls and clone size are as listed in that table; D and trimming were resolved from the DNA. The sample has 72,000 or so clones on record, 75% to 90% of them singletons. The ten top clones hold about 16% of the sample.

The sequencing used PBMCs, collected around atezolizumab (anti-PD-L1) treatment. The chain is assembled from TRBV2 and TRBJ2-7, and the D gene may be TRBD1, 5 bases matching. This sequence originates from a man aged 60 to 69 with urothelial cancer. This receptor carries the CDR3 CASSEPAGRTPYEQYF. The DNA sequence is as follows: TGTGCCAGCAGTGAACCGGCAGGGCGAACCCCCTACGAGCAGTACTTC.